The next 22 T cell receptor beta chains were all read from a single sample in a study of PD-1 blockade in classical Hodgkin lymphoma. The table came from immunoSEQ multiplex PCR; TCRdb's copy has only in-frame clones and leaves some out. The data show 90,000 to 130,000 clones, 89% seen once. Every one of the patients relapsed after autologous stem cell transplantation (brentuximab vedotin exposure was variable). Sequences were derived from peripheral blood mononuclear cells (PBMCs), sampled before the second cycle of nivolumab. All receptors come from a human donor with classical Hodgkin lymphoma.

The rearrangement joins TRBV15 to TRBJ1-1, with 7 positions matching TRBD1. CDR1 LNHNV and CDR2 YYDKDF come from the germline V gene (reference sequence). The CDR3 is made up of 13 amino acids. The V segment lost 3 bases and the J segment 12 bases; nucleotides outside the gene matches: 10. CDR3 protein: CATSRGETGRSFF. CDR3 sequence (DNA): TGTGCCACCAGCAGGGGGGAGACAGGGAGGTCTTTCTTT.

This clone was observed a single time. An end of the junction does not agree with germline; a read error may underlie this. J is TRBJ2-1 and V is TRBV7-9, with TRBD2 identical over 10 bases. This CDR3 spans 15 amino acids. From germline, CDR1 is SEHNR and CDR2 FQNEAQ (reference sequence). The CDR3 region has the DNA TGTGCCAGCACCTTAGAGCTAGCGGGAGTAAATGAGCAGTTCTTC. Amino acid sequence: CASTLELAGVNEQFF.

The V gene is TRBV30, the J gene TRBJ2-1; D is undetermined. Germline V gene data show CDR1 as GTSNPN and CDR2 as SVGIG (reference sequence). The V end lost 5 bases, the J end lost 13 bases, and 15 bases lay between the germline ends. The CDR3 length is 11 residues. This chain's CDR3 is CAWGLSTHQFF. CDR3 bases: TGTGCCTGGGGGTTATCCACCCACCAGTTCTTC.

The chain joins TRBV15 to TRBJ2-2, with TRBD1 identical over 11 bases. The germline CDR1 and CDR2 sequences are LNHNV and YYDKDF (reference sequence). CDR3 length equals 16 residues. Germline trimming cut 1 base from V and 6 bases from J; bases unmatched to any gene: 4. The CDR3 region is CATSRAGTGGPGELFF. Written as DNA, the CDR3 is TGTGCCACCAGCAGAGCCGGGACAGGGGGACCCGGGGAGCTGTTTTTT.

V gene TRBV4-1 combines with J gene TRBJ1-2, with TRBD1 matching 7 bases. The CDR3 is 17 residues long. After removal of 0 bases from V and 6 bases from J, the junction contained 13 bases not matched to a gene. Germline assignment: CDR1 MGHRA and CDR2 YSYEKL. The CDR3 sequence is CASSQDLTTGDLDGYTF. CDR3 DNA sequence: TGCGCCAGCAGCCAAGACCTAACTACAGGGGACCTAGATGGCTACACCTTC.

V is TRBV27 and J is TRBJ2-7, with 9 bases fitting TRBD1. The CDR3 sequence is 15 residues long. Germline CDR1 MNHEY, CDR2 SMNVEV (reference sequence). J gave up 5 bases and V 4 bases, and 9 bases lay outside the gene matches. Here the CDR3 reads CASSSHGQGSHEQYF. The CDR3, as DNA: TGTGCCAGCAGTTCCCATGGACAGGGGTCCCACGAGCAGTACTTC.

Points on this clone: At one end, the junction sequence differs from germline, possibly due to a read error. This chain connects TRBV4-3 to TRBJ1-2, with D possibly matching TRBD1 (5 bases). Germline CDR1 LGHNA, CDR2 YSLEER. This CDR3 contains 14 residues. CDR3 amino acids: CASSQFSGDYGYAF. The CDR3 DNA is TGCGCCAGCAGCCAATTCTCTGGGGACTATGGCTACGCCTTC.

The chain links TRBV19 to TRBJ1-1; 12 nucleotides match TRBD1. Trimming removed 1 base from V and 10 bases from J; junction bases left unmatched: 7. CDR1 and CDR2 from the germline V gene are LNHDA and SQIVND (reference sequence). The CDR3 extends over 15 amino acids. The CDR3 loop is CASSIVGTGGVGAFF. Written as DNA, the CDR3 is TGTGCCAGTAGTATAGTCGGGACAGGGGGCGTCGGAGCTTTCTTT.

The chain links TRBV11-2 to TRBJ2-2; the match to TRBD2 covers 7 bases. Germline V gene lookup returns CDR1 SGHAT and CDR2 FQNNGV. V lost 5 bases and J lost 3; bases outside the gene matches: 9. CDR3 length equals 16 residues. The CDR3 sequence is CASSPQGLVDTGELFF. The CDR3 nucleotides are TGTGCCAGCAGCCCCCAAGGACTAGTGGACACCGGGGAGCTGTTTTTT. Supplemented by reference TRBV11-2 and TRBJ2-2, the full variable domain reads EAGVAQSPRYKIIEKRQSVAFWCNPISGHATLYWYQQILGQGPKLLIQFQNNGVVDDSQLPKDRFSAERLKGVDSTLKIQPAKLEDSAVYLCASSPQGLVDTGELFFGEGSRLTVL.

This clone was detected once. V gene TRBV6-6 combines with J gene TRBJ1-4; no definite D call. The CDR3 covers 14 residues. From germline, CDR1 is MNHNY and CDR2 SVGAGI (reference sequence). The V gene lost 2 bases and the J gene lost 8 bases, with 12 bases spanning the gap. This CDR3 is CASSYSGVGEKLFF. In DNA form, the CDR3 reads TGTGCCAGCAGTTACAGTGGGGTGGGAGAAAAACTGTTTTTT.

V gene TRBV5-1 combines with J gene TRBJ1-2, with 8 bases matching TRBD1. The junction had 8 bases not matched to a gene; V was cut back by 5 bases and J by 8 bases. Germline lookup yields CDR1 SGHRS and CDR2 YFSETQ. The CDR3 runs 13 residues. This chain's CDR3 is CASSGQGARGYTF. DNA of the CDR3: TGCGCCAGCAGTGGTCAGGGGGCGCGGGGCTACACCTTC.

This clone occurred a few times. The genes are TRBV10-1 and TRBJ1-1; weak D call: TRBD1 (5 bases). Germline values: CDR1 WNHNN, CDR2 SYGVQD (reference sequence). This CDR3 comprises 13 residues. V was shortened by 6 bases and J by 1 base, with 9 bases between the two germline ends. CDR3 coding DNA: TGCGCCAGCAGAGGCGGACAGAACACTGAAGCTTTCTTT. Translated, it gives CASRGGQNTEAFF.

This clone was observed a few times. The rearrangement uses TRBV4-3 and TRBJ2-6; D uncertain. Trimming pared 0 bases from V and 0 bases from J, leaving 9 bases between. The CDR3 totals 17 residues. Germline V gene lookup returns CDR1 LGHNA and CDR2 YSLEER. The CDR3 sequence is CASSQDPASSGANVLTF. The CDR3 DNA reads TGCGCCAGCAGCCAAGATCCAGCCAGCTCTGGGGCCAACGTCCTGACTTTC.

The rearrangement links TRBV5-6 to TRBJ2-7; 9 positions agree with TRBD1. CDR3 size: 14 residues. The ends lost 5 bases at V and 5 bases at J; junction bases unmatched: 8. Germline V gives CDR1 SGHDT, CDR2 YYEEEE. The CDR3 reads CASRTGTGLNEQYF. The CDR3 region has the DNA TGTGCCAGCAGAACCGGGACAGGGTTAAACGAGCAGTACTTC.

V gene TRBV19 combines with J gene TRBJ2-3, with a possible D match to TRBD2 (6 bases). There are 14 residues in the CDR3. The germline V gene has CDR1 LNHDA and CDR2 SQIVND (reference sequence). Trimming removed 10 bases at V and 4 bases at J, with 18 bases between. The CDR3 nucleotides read TGTGCCATAGGACGGGGGAAAAGCCCAGATACGCAGTATTTT. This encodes CAIGRGKSPDTQYF.

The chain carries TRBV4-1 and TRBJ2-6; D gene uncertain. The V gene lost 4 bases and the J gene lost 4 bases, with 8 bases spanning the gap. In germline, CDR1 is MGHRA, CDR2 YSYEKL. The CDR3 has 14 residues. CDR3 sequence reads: CASSPDLGANVLTF. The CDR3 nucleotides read TGCGCCAGCAGCCCCGATCTAGGGGCCAACGTCCTGACTTTC.

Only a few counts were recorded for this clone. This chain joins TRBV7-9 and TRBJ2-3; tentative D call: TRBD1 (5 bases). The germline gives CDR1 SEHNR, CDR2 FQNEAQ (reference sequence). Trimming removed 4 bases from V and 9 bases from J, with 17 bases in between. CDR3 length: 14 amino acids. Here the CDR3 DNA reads TGTGCCAGCAGCTCCGAGCGCAGGGTGAGGACGCAGTATTTT. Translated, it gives CASSSERRVRTQYF.

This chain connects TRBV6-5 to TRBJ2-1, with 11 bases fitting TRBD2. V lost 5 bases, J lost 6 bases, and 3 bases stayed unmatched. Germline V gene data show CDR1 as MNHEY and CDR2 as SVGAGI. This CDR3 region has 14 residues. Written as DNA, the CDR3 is TGTGCCAGCAGTCGGACTAGCGGGTTCAATGAGCAGTTCTTC. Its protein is CASSRTSGFNEQFF.

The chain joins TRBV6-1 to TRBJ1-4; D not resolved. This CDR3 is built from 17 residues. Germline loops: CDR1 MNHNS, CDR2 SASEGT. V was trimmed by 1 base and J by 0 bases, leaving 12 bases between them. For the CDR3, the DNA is TGTGCCAGCAGTGAAGGTCCCGCCGGCCCAACTAATGAAAAACTGTTTTTT. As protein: CASSEGPAGPTNEKLFF.

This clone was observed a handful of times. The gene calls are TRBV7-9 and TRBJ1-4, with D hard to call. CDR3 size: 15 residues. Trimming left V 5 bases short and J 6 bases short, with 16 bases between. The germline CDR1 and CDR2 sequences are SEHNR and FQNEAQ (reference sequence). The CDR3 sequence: CASSPAWGRDEKLFF. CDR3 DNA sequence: TGTGCCAGCAGCCCGGCGTGGGGAAGGGATGAAAAACTGTTTTTT.

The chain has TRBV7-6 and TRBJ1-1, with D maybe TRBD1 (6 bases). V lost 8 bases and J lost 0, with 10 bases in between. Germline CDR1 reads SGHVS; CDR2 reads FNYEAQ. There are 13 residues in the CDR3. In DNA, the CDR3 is TGTGCCAGCCGGGACAACTTGAACACTGAAGCTTTCTTT. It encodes CASRDNLNTEAFF.

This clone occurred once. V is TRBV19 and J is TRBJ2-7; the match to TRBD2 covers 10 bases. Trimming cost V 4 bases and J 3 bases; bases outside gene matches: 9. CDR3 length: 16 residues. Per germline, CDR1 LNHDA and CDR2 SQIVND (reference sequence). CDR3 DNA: TGTGCCAGTAGTAATGATCGGCTAGCGGGAGTCTACGAGCAGTACTTC. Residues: CASSNDRLAGVYEQYF.